This T cell receptor (beta chain) was retrieved from a study of human T cells and chemical hapten exposure (dated by TCRdb to about 2021). Regarding the complete study: For sensitization, 2% DPC in acetone was applied to a roughly 2 cm by roughly 2 cm area of upper inner arm skin. Weekly therapeutic DPC doses were additionally applied to the scalp of patients throughout the roughly 23-week study period. Patch testing was done on the upper back using Finn chambers containing 0.01% DPC, and results were scored after 6 days according to International Contact Dermatitis Research Group standards. Alopecia areata with under or over 50% scalp involvement, alopecia totalis and alopecia universalis were represented in the patient cohort, which was mostly female. Libraries were combined into a pool for sequencing, and differences in TCR yield between samples came mainly from small differences in library volumes within the pool. This study followed changes in the peripheral blood TCR repertoire in vivo during primary and secondary sensitization of alopecia patients to the hapten diphenylcyclopropenone (DPC). Blood samples were taken from patients before sensitization (week 0) and at 2, 6 and about 24 weeks after DPC sensitization. For TCR sequencing, blood came from about 29 alopecia patients at anywhere from one to four time points (pre-sensitization, 2, 6 and 24 weeks).

The sample holds many counts of this clonotype. The target of this receptor is not known. Base qualities are not provided; no much larger clone lies one nucleotide away. Paper-wide results and their limitations: Patch test score correlated positively with the number of PT1 expanded TCRs, reaching significance at thresholds 8, 16 and 32 but not at 4. Alopecia, a presumed autoimmune disease, was present in all patients, so the immune response of the patients might differ from that of healthy individuals. After repeated subsampling, the strength of the expansion versus patch-test correlation and the threshold at which it became significant changed. Compared with pre-sensitization or healthy control sets, expanded TCRs formed significantly more large CDR3 similarity clusters, which is consistent with antigen-driven responses. No change with DPC sensitization was found in the number of TCRs above 1 in 1000 frequency, and no evidence of global repertoire structure alterations was found.

The library was prepared using RACE. The sequencing machine was a NextSeq 500. Library preparation attached unique molecular identifiers to individual cDNA molecules for quantitative, reproducible TCR counting. For every blood RNA sample, sequencing covered both the TCR alpha and TCR beta chains. In the source study's methods: Samples had a median of roughly 87,000 TCRs, with a range from roughly 23,224 to 750,000. V, J and CDR3 annotation of the TCR reads was carried out using the Decombinator software suite. Every sample was subsampled to the same number of TCRs (28,000) for the PS versus PT1 abundance plots. TCRs were defined as expanded if absent before sensitization and observed at least eight times at the 2-week time point. The public reads were run again by TCRdb, first through fastp at Q25 and then through MiXCR, and only productive beta chains were kept. For every CDR3 protein sequence, its rows merge into one entry that carries the most common genes and DNA. It is TCRdb's table, rather than the study itself, that gives the V and J calls and clone size. The sample table holds 35,000 to 50,000 distinct CDR3 sequences, of which 9.5% to 15% were seen once. Of the sample, 4.5% to 6% falls within the top ten clones.

Trimming accounts for 4 bases at V and 6 bases at J, while the number of junction bases matched to no gene is 3. CDR1 and CDR2, looked up from the germline V gene (reference sequence), are SEHNR and FQNEAQ. Including the terminal cysteine and phenylalanine, the CDR3 comprises 15 residues. This entry keeps only the CDR3 DNA: 45 bases, framed from base 1. Read against the paper, the sample's time point label means: pre-sensitization, week 0. In light of the paper, this sample's treatment or condition label describes: therapeutic diphenylcyclopropenone sensitization with weekly scalp DPC. At each patch-test visit, blood was drawn before the patch test was applied. Patients were considered eligible if aged 18 to 70, diagnosed with alopecia and deemed suitable for DPC therapy, and patients were excluded if pregnant. Total RNA was extracted from unfractionated whole blood collected in Tempus Blood RNA tubes.

The clonotype originates from a woman in her 30s with alopecia areata. Some clones in this sample may be carry-over from other donors' samples. The chain employs TRBV7-9 and TRBJ2-3; a stretch of 14 junction bases matches TRBD2. The material sequenced was whole blood, taken in connection with sensitization to the hapten diphenylcyclopropenone (DPC). The nucleotides are TGTGCCAGCAGCTGGGGGACTAGCGGGAGTGATACGCAGTATTTT. It is translated as CASSWGTSGSDTQYF.